This paragraph covers one T cell receptor beta chain sequence. What it binds is not known. The data are from a study of blood T cells in healthy people across ages. Study results and limitations: Getting older went along with TCR beta diversity per million T cells dropping roughly linearly.

Trimming left V 2 bases short and J 0 bases short, with 7 bases between. Germline V gives CDR1 MNHEY, CDR2 SVGEGT. CDR3 length: 14 amino acids. Together with a sample-barcoded 5' primer, a J-beta primer mix was included in a second PCR lasting about 6 to 11 cycles. Each of the cDNA molecules was tagged by a template-switch adaptor with 12 random nucleotides. Per-sample output comprised a minimum of 2.5 million paired-end reads containing CDR3. TCRdb reanalysed the 5' RACE reads using MiXCR and keeps one entry per CDR3 protein. The sample holds approximately 1,700,000 distinct CDR3 sequences; 30% to 40% are singletons and the top ten take more than 20%.

This receptor was obtained from a human donor in good health. This chain joins TRBV6-2 or TRBV6-3 and TRBJ1-1; no definite D call. The sample was blood. CDR3 nucleotide sequence: TGTGCCAGCAGTTACCATGCGATGAACACTGAAGCTTTCTTT. Its translation: CASSYHAMNTEAFF.